This TCR beta chain was recovered during a study of blood T cell repertoires in COVID-19. Background on the study: Some COVID-19 samples were acute and others convalescent; all came from the United States, Italy and Spain. Sources were T cells, B-cell-depleted T cells, or PBMCs; the material itself was cDNA or gDNA.

There are 15 residues in the CDR3. Germline V CDR1 and CDR2: DFQATT, SNEGSKA (reference sequence). Trimming removed 3 bases from V and 0 bases from J, with 13 bases in between. In the study's own analysis: The authors estimated nucleated cell counts from reference gene primer amplification. Data came from immunoSEQ multiplex PCR; TCRdb stores just in-frame clones and leaves some out. That table supplies the V and J calls and clone size; D and trimming were determined from the DNA. The sample has around 120,000 clones, approximately 90% seen once. This sequence was found in a human donor with active COVID-19. The donor label of this sample is uncertain. The chain couples TRBV20-1 to TRBJ2-3; TRBD1 might be the D (6 bases). Sequencing was performed on peripheral blood. CDR3 coding DNA: TGCAGTGCTAGTCATGTGGGGGCGAGCACAGATACGCAGTATTTT. This codes for CSASHVGASTDTQYF.